This T cell receptor beta chain stems from a study of T-cell memory formation after mild COVID-19. Across the study: Clusters were largely donor specific. General study findings and limits: Mainly CM and EM harbored the contracting CD4+ clones; mainly EMRA harbored the CD8+ ones.

This CDR3 contains 17 residues. Trimming cost V 3 bases and J 6 bases, with 20 bases left between them. TCRdb re-analysed the 5' RACE reads in MiXCR, keeping a single row per CDR3 protein. Of tens of thousands of distinct CDR3 sequences in the sample, about a sixth were seen once. Note on this clonotype: Its antigen is as yet unknown.

This sequence originates from an adult woman who had mild COVID-19 (a few samples of this study predate the infection). Cell type and time point are not known. The chain is built from TRBV12-3 or TRBV12-4 and TRBJ2-2, with D maybe TRBD1 (6 bases). What was sequenced was PBMCs or a T cell subset sorted from them (not recorded which). The CDR3 nucleotides are TGTGCCAGCAGTTTTACAGGGTTGGAGTCTAGGGCCGGGGAGCTGTTTTTT. It yields the protein CASSFTGLESRAGELFF.